The TCR beta chain described here comes from a study of T cell repertoires in cytomegalovirus infection. TCRdb used MiXCR to reprocess the reads, holding one entry per CDR3 protein. The sample yields 200,000 or so distinct CDR3 sequences, about 39% seen once. The ends were cut back, 1 base at V and 7 bases at J, with 10 bases in the middle. CDR1 is SGHVS and CDR2 is FNYEAQ in the germline V gene. CDR3 length: 13 residues. For this clonotype: Its antigen is undetermined.

Study results and limitations: Ex vivo, HLA-C-restricted CMV-specific TCR beta clonotypes prevailed over the rest of the response. Cumulated frequencies of public TCR beta families served to identify carriers of CMV plus the relevant HLA.

The source of this sequence is a human donor in good health (CMV status not recorded). Some clones in this sample may be carry-over from other donors' samples. This chain connects TRBV7-6 to TRBJ1-1; possible D gene TRBD1, 5 bases. This specimen was CD8+ T cells from cultured PBMCs, taken from culture after CMV antigen stimulation. The CDR3 DNA reads TGTGCCAGCAGCTTAGGTTGGGGGTTTGAAGCTTTCTTT. Its protein is CASSLGWGFEAFF. The full variable domain, its missing parts supplied by reference TRBV7-6 and TRBJ1-1, is GAGVSQSPRYKVTKRGQDVALRCDPISGHVSLYWYRQALGQGPEFLTYFNYEAQQDKSGLPNDRFSAERPEGSISTLTIQRTEQRDSAMYRCASSLGWGFEAFFGQGTRLTVV.